This TCR beta chain was profiled in a study of T cell responses to AZD1222 COVID-19 vaccine. Whole-study results and caveats: Vaccine-associated CD4 TCRs spanned spike, dominant at 160-218 and 743-854.

V was pared by 3 bases and J by 6 bases, with 5 bases of the junction left unmatched. The CDR3 sequence is 15 residues long. CDR1 LNHDA and CDR2 SQIVND come from the germline V gene (reference sequence). Sequencing was performed with immunoSEQ multiplex PCR; in TCRdb, only in-frame clones are kept and a portion is missing. The sample shows roughly 120,000 clones, about 90% of them seen only once. With regard to this clone: Its target is unknown.

The TCR comes from an adult in good health. The starting material was peripheral blood, obtained on day 0 of AZD1222 vaccination. This chain uses TRBV19 with TRBJ1-5; TRBD1 aligns across 10 bases. CDR3 sequence: CASSMPGQGSQPQHF. The CDR3 coding sequence is TGTGCCAGTAGTATGCCGGGACAGGGGAGTCAGCCCCAGCATTTT.